Sequencing of this T cell receptor beta chain was carried out in a study of blood T cell repertoires in COVID-19. Profiling relied on immunoSEQ multiplex PCR, and the TCRdb table lists in-frame clones only, not all of them. Of about 300,000 clones in the sample, roughly 84% were seen once. CDR3 length equals 16 residues. Germline CDR1 is SGHNT and CDR2 is YENEEA. The trim removed 0 bases at V and 1 base at J, leaving 4 bases unmatched. The chain has TRBV11-3 and TRBJ2-3, with 7 bases lining up with TRBD2. Specimen: peripheral blood. The source of this sequence is a human donor with COVID-19, enrolled during active disease. The donor label of this sample is uncertain. The DNA of the CDR3 is TGTGCCAGCAGCTTAGATCGGCTAGCGGGCACAGATACGCAGTATTTT. It specifies CASSLDRLAGTDTQYF.